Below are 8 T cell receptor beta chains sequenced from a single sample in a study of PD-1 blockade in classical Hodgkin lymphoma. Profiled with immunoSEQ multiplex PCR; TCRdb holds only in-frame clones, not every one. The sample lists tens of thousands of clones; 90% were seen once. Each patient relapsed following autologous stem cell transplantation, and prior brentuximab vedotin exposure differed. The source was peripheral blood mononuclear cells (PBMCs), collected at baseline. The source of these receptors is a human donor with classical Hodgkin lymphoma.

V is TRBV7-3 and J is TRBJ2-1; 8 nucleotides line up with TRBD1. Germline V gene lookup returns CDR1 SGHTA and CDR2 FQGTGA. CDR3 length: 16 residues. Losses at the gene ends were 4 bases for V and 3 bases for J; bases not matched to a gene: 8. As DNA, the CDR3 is TGTGCCAGCAGCTCCCAGGGGGCGAAAAGCTACAATGAGCAGTTCTTC. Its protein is CASSSQGAKSYNEQFF.

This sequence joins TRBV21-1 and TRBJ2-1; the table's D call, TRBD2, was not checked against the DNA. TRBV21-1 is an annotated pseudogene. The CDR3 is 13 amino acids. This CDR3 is CASATGGWHEQFF. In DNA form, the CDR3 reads TGTGCCAGCGCCACCGGGGGGTGGCATGAGCAGTTCTTC.

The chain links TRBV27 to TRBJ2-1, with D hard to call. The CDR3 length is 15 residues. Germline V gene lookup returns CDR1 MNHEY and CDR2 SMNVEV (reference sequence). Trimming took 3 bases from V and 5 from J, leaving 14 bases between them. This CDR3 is CASSFFLGMDNEQFF. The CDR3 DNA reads TGTGCCAGCAGTTTTTTTTTGGGTATGGACAATGAGCAGTTCTTC.

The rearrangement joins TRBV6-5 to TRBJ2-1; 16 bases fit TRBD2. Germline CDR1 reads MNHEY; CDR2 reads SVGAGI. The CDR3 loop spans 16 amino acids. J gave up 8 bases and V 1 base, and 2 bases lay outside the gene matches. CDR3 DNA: TGTGCCAGCAGTTACTTGGGACTAGCGGGGGGGGATGAGCAGTTCTTC. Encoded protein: CASSYLGLAGGDEQFF.

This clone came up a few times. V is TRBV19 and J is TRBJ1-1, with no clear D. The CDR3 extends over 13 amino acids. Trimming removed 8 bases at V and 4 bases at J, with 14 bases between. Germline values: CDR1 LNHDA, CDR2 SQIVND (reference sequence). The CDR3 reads CASLPGRRTEAFF. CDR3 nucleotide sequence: TGTGCCAGTCTGCCAGGTCGCCGCACTGAAGCTTTCTTT.

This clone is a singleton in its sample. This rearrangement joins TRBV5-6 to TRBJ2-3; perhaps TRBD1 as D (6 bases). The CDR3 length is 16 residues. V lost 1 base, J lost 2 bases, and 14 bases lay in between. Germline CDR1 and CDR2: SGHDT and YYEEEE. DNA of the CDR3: TGTGCCAGCAGCTTGTTTAAGGGGGTTGCCACAGATACGCAGTATTTT. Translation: CASSLFKGVATDTQYF.

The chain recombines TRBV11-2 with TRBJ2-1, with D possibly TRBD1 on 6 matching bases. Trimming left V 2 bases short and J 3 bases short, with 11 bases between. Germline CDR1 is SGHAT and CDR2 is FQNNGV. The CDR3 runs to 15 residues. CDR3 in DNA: TGTGCCAGCAGCTTATTTAGGGGGATCTACAATGAGCAGTTCTTC. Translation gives CASSLFRGIYNEQFF.

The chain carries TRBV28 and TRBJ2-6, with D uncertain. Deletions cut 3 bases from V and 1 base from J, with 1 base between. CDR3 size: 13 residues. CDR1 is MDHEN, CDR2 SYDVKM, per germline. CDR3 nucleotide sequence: TGTGCCAGCAGTTTTTCTGGGGCCAACGTCCTGACTTTC. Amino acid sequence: CASSFSGANVLTF.